This T cell receptor (beta chain) comes out of a study of cytomegalovirus exposure and HLA in healthy donors (TCRdb year 2017). A note on the overall study: In an earlier analysis of 587 of the donors, about 270 Gb of sequence data and 95 million to 130 million unique TCR beta sequences from roughly 200 million T cells were reported. An early release that covered 640 HLA-typed donors contained approximately 300 gigabases of sequencing data and tens of millions of unique TCR sequences. Among the roughly 400 genotyped donors, 81% belonged to the genetic ancestry cluster associated with self-reported Caucasian donors. The study was designed to test whether signatures of past pathogen exposure could be identified by cataloging public T cell receptors. The T cell repertoires of 666 subjects were profiled by immunosequencing and related to cytomegalovirus serostatus. In addition to the first cohort of approximately 670 subjects, a separate validation cohort of approximately 110 different subjects was used. To predict cytomegalovirus infection status, the study combined high-throughput TCR immunosequencing, statistical association of individual TCRs with disease status, and machine learning. In a later analysis, previously published TCR beta repertoires from more than 500 donors were re-analyzed and high-resolution HLA genotyping was added so that TCR occurrence patterns could be studied. In the later analysis, no new phenotypic data were used to find candidate immune exposures; instead, reliance was placed on TCR beta sequences and their occurrence across donors. To decide whether each TCR beta V gene segment behaved as functional or pseudogenic, an earlier analysis of 587 of the donors relied on high-throughput TCR beta sequencing. Donor age, sex, ethnicity and CMV serostatus were compiled together with the repertoire data. A later genetic analysis used genome-wide SNP genotypes for about 55% of the 666 donors, treating that subset as a discovery cohort. Every discovery cohort repertoire had been produced on one sequencing platform. HLA typing covered class I and class II loci at four-digit resolution. Typing coverage varied by locus: roughly 629-630 donors for A, B, C, DRB1 and DQB1; approximately 560 for DQA1; more than 600 for DPA1; 400 to 480 for DPB1. A handful of DR-DQ haplotypes were handled as single units for association and clustering because linkage in the cohort was strong. On average, around 230,000 unique TCR beta nucleotide sequences were sequenced per donor among some 430 genotyped donors of the cohort, with about 19% of those sequences being non-productive. Overall study outcomes, separate from this receptor: Immune exposure information for the cohort was limited to CMV serostatus. Broadly in line with IMGT annotations, most TCR beta V segments showed up in productive rearrangements about 87% or about 30% of the time in an earlier analysis of about 500 of the donors. A further reported finding was that TCR beta sequences accurately predicted the HLA-A and HLA-B alleles for most subjects in the first cohort. A cluster of highly shared sequence variants was judged likely to be a technical artifact of the sequencing pipeline. In this cohort, only TCR beta chains were sequenced, and detectable features were limited by the absence of alpha or paired-chain data. The presence/absence analyses assumed that sequencing depth was roughly uniform across donors, and that assumption may not be true. In a later analysis, the rate of TCR association differed among HLA loci, with DRB1 alleles having the most associated TCRs and HLA-C alleles having the fewest. Strong co-occurrence of HLA alleles, especially DR and DQ, made assigning TCR associations to individual alleles difficult. Three of the identified cytomegalovirus-associated TCR beta chains were confirmed in vitro to be specific for cytomegalovirus antigens. The study gave a list of some 150 TCR beta chains associated with cytomegalovirus. The classifier was reported to diagnose cytomegalovirus status with high specificity and sensitivity in both the original cohort and the validation cohort. Because some donors lacked HLA typing at each locus, the association tests relied only on the typed subset. Several of the top co-occurrence clusters appeared to be linked to parvovirus B19, influenza, CMV and Epstein-Barr virus, according to a later analysis. Most TCR sequences were seen in very few donors, while some public TCRs were found in many individuals. In a later analysis, HLA-associated TCR beta chains showed more clonal expansion and lower generation probabilities than non-associated chains that were equally common. A later genetic analysis reported fewer N-insertions in productive TCRs among donors in an Asian-associated ancestry cluster than the roughly 670-donor mean. According to a later analysis, most CMV-associated TCR beta chains appeared to be HLA-restricted, and the HLA associations seemed to be driven largely by CMV exposure. An association between a missense DCLRE1C variant and V-gene and J-gene trimming of TCR beta chains was found in a later genetic analysis and replicated in an independent cohort. The earlier analysis of nearly 600 of the donors excluded 15 to 20 rarely observed V segments, including chromosome 9 orphons, because counts were too low. Specific HLA alleles were associated with 15,000 to 20,000 TCR beta sequences at a false discovery rate of 0.05 in a later analysis. The 87-base-pair reads could not distinguish some IMGT-functional V segments, including TRBV6-2 and TRBV6-3, so those segments were excluded. It was suggested by the authors that the approach could potentially be generalized to other disease states and immunological phenotypes. Linkage disequilibrium might explain the correlated functional status among segregating V segments, but an unknown experimental factor could not be ruled out.

Receptors were amplified or captured by the immunoSEQ multiplex PCR assay. For the multiplex PCR, a mixture combining 60 forward primers for TCR Vbeta segments and 13 reverse primers for TCR Jbeta segments was used. Amplification of the CDR3 region of rearranged TCR beta genes was performed with a multiplex PCR assay on genomic DNA. On the Illumina HiSeq System, the amplified TCR beta libraries were sequenced as 87-base-pair reads. As for the original processing: A later analysis tallied around 87 million unique TCR beta chains across the 666 repertoires, and some 12 million of those chains were shared by two or more donors. Raw reads were error-corrected and collapsed into unique sequences with a nearest-neighbor algorithm that merged closely related sequences to remove PCR and sequencing errors. Alignment of CDR3 sequences to IMGT reference sequences was used to assign V, D and J gene segments. For a sequence to be retained, at least a six-nucleotide match to both a V gene segment and a J gene segment was required. A rearrangement was called productive if the CDR3 had no stop codons and remained in frame with V and J, and every other rearrangement was called non-productive. Following IMGT convention, CDR3 was defined as the stretch from the second conserved V-encoded cysteine to the conserved J-encoded phenylalanine. The earlier analysis of 587 of the donors excluded sequences that lacked an unambiguous match to a single V gene segment. In an earlier analysis of a few hundred of the donors, V segments were called functional above 56.7% productive rearrangements and were called segregating when the between-donor standard deviation exceeded 5%. A statistical classification framework was built for diagnosing cytomegalovirus status from the catalog of TCR beta chain sequences. V and J gene assignment, in a later analysis, came from comparing TCR nucleotide sequences with IMGT/GENE-DB human TR gene sequences. The TCRdist pipeline was used in a later analysis to assign CDR3 sequences and most-parsimonious VDJ recombination scenarios. In a later analysis, every TCR beta chain was defined by the combination of its CDR3 amino acid sequence and its V-gene family, and reads without a unique V-gene family were dropped. In a later analysis, fewer than 650 highly shared, low-generation-probability nucleotide sequences were removed to address suspected cross-contamination and a sequencing artifact. In a later analysis, a clonal expansion index was calculated for each public chain from normalized within-repertoire ranks of inferred template counts. A later analysis computed generation probabilities with a VDJ recombination model fitted to out-of-frame rearrangements, and checked the results against IGoR. Hypergeometric tests were used in a later analysis to score TCR-TCR, TCR-HLA and TCR-CMV co-occurrence, with a repertoire-size bias correction applied to the TCR pairs. In a later analysis, false discovery rates were estimated by permuting HLA or CMV assignments 20 times. In a later analysis, co-occurring TCRs were grouped using DBSCAN, with TCRdist sequence similarity added in when clustering inside HLA-allele-positive subsets. Repertoires with fewer than 30,000 or more than 120,000 public chains were left out of co-occurrence clustering, as were about 5 repertoires with anomalous nucleotide sharing. Sourced from immuneACCESS, this table was stored by TCRdb with only in-frame sequences that have V and J called. A share of the clones is absent; for the studies checked, an unresolved V gene accounts for under half, and the remainder has no known explanation. The V and J calls and clone size come from that table; D and trimming were worked out from the DNA. This sample gives about 130,000 clones in total; about four fifths of them show up just once. The ten largest clones represent approximately 4.8% of the sample.

CDR1 and CDR2 (MNHEY, SMNVEV) derive from the germline V gene (reference sequence). Trimming leaves V shorter by 2 bases and J shorter by 2 bases, with the junction holding 5 bases beyond the gene matches. The CDR3 goes from the cysteine to the phenylalanine over 16 residues. The CDR3 DNA has 48 bases and is translated from base 1. Details on this clone: It has no known antigen specificity. No base-level quality is on record; no much larger clone is a single base apart.

The cohort comprised some 730 healthy bone marrow donors. All cohort members were sampled while nominally healthy, although unrecorded immune exposures were likely present. Of the approximately 700 cohort members, 250 to 300 had positive CMV serostatus and approximately 360 had negative CMV serostatus, and CMV serostatus was not recorded for the donor. A peripheral blood sample was provided by each donor, and peripheral blood mononuclear cells were used for TCR beta sequencing. Genomic DNA extraction from the blood cell samples was performed with the Qiagen DNeasy Blood Extraction Kit. This clonotype was sampled from a young man in good health. The rearranged segments are TRBV27 and TRBJ2-3, and TRBD2 aligns with 9 junction nucleotides. Sequences were obtained from PBMCs. The DNA reads TGTGCCAGCAGTTTACTAGCGGGACGTGCCACAGATACGCAGTATTTT. Its amino acids are CASSLLAGRATDTQYF.